These T cell receptor beta chains were read from a single sample in a study of cytomegalovirus exposure and HLA in healthy donors. Profiling relied on immunoSEQ multiplex PCR, and the TCRdb table lists in-frame clones only, not all of them. There are about 160,000 clones in the sample; roughly 80% occur only once, and about 0.77% lies in the top ten. Material for sequencing was PBMCs. Receptors were obtained from a woman younger than 35 in good health and CMV-seronegative. Each CDR3 is given without its conserved first and last residue. A D gene is named only where the DNA matches it firmly.

TRBJ1-3,TRBV9,-,ASSVGVRASGNTIY
TRBJ2-2,TRBV4-3,-,ASSRGLEGTGELF
TRBJ2-7,TRBV19,TRBD1,ASTEWGQGAREQY
TRBJ2-3,TRBV5-7,TRBD1,ASSLFDRGLTDTQY
TRBJ1-2,TRBV6-6,TRBD1,ASSRGQGAGSYGYT
TRBJ1-3,TRBV7-9,TRBD1,ASSLDGQVFGNTIY
TRBJ2-7,TRBV28,-,ASSYPQGSYEQY
TRBJ2-3,TRBV7-8,TRBD2,ASSFLSGRAEGADTQY
TRBJ2-7,TRBV4-3,TRBD2,ASSPALAGDYEQY
TRBJ2-7,TRBV11-2,-,ASSLDRRDAY
TRBJ2-3,TRBV19,TRBD2,ASSIRLAGGPGDTQY
TRBJ1-4,TRBV11-2,-,ASSLEPGTPEKLF